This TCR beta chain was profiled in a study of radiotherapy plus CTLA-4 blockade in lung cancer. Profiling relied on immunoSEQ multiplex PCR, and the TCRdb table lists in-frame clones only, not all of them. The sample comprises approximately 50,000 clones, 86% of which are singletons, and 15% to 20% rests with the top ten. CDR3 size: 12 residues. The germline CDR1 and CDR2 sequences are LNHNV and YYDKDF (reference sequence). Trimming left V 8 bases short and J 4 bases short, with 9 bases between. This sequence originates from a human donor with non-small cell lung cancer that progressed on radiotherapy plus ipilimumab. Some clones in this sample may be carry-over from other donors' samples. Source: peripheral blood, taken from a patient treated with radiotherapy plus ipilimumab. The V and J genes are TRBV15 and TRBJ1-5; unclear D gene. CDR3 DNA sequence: TGTGCCACCGGACTCCCGAATCAGCCCCAGCATTTT. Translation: CATGLPNQPQHF.